The sequence of this TCR beta chain was determined in a study of response to subunit inactivated influenza vaccine. Points from the study as a whole: Few additional T cells are recruited per seasonal influenza vaccination, authors suggested.

TCRdb recomputed calls from the RT-PCR reads with MiXCR, one row per CDR3 protein. The sample records about 780,000 distinct CDR3 sequences, under 20% being singletons. The table lists this clonotype with a few counts. Antigen: not known. This sample comprised PBMCs from blood, obtained 5 days after vaccination. The TCR sequence derives from a man aged 50-60 years who received an inactivated influenza vaccine.

CDR3 sequence reads: CASSFRREYGYTF. Written as DNA, the CDR3 is TGTGCCAGCAGTTTCCGCAGGGAGTATGGCTACACCTTC. The chain combines TRBV28 with TRBJ1-2, with a possible D match to TRBD1 (5 bases). This CDR3 has 13 amino acids. CDR1 and CDR2 from the germline V gene are MDHEN and SYDVKM. Trimming took off 3 bases at V and 5 bases at J, with 10 bases between the two ends.